This TCR beta chain was obtained from a study of T cell clonality in common variable immunodeficiency. Findings and caveats of the study: CVID subjects shared fewer TCRbeta clones than healthy controls did. Reportedly, TCR beta sequences from common variable immunodeficiency showed fewer deletions and N-nucleotide insertions. Authors noted CVID clonality's cause needs subpopulation repertoire sequencing.

Germline loops: CDR1 LNHDA, CDR2 SQIVND (reference sequence). This CDR3 has 13 amino acids. V was shortened by 5 bases and J by 3 bases, with 11 bases between the two germline ends. This clone showed up just a few times. The antigen is not known. The read gets to within 3 residues of the CDR3 end, and the germline J gene fills in the rest. Both groups were predominantly of Caucasian heritage. Donors gave about 5 to 9 ml heparinized peripheral whole blood. Assay used: immunoSEQ multiplex PCR; TCRdb lists only in-frame clones, some missing. The specimen gives 14,000 or so clones without singletons; the ten biggest hold just under 9%.

V is TRBV19 and J is TRBJ2-7; weak D call: TRBD1 (5 bases). This clonotype was sampled from a human donor with common variable immunodeficiency. The sequenced sample was peripheral blood mononuclear cells. The CDR3 spells CASSQGPVYEQYF. The CDR3 bases that were read are TGTGCCAGTAGTCAGGGCCCAGTCTACGAG.